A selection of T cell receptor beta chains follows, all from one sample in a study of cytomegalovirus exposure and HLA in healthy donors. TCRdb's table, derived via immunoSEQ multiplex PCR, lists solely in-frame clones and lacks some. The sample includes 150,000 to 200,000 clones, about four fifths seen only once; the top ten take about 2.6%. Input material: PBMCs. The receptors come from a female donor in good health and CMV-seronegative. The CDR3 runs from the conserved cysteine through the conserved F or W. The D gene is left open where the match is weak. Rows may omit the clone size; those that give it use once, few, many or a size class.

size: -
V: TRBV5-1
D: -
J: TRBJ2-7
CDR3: CASSLSQGLSYEQYF
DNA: TGCGCCAGCAGCTTGAGTCAGGGGCTTTCCTACGAGCAGTACTTC

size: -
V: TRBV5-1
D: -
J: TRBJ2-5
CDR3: CASRSLGQKQETQYF
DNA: TGCGCCAGCAGGTCCCTAGGACAGAAACAAGAGACCCAGTACTTC

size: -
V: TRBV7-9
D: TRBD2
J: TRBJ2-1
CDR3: CASSLTSGGEDEQFF
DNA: TGTGCCAGCAGCCTTACTAGCGGGGGGGAGGATGAGCAGTTCTTC

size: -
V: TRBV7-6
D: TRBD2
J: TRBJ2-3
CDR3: CASSLWASGGTSTDTQYF
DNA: TGTGCCAGCAGCTTATGGGCTAGCGGGGGGACTAGCACAGATACGCAGTATTTT

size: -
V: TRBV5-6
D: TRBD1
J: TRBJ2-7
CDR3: CASNRGQGVTYEQYF
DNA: TGTGCCAGCAACCGAGGACAGGGGGTCACCTACGAGCAGTACTTC

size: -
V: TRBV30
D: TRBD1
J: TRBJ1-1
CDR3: CAWSRFRGRVTEAFF
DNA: TGTGCCTGGAGTAGGTTCAGGGGGCGGGTCACTGAAGCTTTCTTT

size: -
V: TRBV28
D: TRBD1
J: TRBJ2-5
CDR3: CASSLYGQGMETQYF
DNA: TGTGCCAGCAGTTTGTACGGACAGGGGATGGAGACCCAGTACTTC

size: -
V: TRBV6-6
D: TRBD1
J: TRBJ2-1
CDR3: CASSPWTGDRYNEQFF
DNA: TGTGCCAGCAGTCCCTGGACAGGAGACCGTTACAATGAGCAGTTCTTC

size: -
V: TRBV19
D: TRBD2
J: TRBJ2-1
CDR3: CASSALAGGAYNEQFF
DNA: TGTGCCAGTAGTGCCCTAGCGGGAGGGGCCTACAATGAGCAGTTCTTC

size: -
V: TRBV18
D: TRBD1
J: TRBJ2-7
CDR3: CASSPGTGDYEQYF
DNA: TGTGCCAGCTCACCTGGGACAGGGGACTACGAGCAGTACTTC

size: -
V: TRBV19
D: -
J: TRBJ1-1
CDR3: CASAQAYTEAFF
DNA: TGTGCCAGTGCACAGGCTTATACTGAAGCTTTCTTT

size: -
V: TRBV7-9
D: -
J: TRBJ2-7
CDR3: CASSLGSGATAYEQYF
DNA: TGTGCCAGCAGCTTAGGAAGTGGGGCGACCGCCTACGAGCAGTACTTC

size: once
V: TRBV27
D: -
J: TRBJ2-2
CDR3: CASHPTGLNPGELFF
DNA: TGTGCCAGCCATCCAACCGGACTCAACCCCGGGGAGCTGTTTTTT

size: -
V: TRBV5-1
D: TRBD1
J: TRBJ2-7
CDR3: CASSRGQGTTYEQYF
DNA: TGCGCCAGCAGCCGGGGACAGGGAACAACCTACGAGCAGTACTTC

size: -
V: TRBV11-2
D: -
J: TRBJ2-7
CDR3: CASSLTQGFNEQYF
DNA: TGTGCCAGCAGCCTAACACAGGGATTCAACGAGCAGTACTTC

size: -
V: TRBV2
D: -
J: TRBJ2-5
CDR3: CASGRGSRETQYF
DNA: TGTGCCAGCGGGAGGGGGTCGCGGGAGACCCAGTACTTC

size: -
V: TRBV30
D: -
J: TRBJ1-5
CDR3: CAWSVRGGWPQHF
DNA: TGTGCCTGGAGTGTAAGGGGAGGGTGGCCCCAGCATTTT

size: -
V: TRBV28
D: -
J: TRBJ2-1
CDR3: CASSPGGFSGFYNEQFF
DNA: TGTGCCAGCAGTCCAGGGGGCTTTAGCGGGTTTTACAATGAGCAGTTCTTC

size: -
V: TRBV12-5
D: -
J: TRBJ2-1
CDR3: CASGPPRNEQFF
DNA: TGTGCTAGTGGTCCCCCCCGTAATGAGCAGTTCTTC

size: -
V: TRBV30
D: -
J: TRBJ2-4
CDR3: CAWIDSLGDIQYF
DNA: TGTGCCTGGATCGACAGTCTTGGGGACATTCAGTACTTC

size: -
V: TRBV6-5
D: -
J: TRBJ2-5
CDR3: CASSYSRSSQETQYF
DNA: TGTGCCAGCAGTTACTCGAGGAGCTCCCAAGAGACCCAGTACTTC

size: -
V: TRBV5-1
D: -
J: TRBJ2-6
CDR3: CASSLGPSGHSGANVLTF
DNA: TGCGCCAGCAGCTTGGGGCCTTCGGGACACTCTGGGGCCAACGTCCTGACTTTC

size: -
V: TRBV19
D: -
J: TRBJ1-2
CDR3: CASSIDRGYGYTF
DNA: TGTGCCAGTAGTATAGACAGGGGCTATGGCTACACCTTC

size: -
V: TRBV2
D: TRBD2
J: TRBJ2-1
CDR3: CASSPRTSGGYNEQFF
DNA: TGTGCCAGCAGCCCCAGGACTAGCGGGGGGTACAATGAGCAGTTCTTC

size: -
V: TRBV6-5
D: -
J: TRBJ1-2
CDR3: CASSLTDSYGYTF
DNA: TGTGCCAGCAGTCTGACAGATAGCTATGGCTACACCTTC

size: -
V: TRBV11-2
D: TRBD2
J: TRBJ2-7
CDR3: CASSLVAGGRYEQYF
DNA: TGTGCCAGCAGCTTAGTGGCGGGGGGACGCTACGAGCAGTACTTC

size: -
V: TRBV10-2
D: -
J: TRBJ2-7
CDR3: CASLDSPYEQYF
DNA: TGCGCCAGCTTGGACTCACCCTACGAGCAGTACTTC